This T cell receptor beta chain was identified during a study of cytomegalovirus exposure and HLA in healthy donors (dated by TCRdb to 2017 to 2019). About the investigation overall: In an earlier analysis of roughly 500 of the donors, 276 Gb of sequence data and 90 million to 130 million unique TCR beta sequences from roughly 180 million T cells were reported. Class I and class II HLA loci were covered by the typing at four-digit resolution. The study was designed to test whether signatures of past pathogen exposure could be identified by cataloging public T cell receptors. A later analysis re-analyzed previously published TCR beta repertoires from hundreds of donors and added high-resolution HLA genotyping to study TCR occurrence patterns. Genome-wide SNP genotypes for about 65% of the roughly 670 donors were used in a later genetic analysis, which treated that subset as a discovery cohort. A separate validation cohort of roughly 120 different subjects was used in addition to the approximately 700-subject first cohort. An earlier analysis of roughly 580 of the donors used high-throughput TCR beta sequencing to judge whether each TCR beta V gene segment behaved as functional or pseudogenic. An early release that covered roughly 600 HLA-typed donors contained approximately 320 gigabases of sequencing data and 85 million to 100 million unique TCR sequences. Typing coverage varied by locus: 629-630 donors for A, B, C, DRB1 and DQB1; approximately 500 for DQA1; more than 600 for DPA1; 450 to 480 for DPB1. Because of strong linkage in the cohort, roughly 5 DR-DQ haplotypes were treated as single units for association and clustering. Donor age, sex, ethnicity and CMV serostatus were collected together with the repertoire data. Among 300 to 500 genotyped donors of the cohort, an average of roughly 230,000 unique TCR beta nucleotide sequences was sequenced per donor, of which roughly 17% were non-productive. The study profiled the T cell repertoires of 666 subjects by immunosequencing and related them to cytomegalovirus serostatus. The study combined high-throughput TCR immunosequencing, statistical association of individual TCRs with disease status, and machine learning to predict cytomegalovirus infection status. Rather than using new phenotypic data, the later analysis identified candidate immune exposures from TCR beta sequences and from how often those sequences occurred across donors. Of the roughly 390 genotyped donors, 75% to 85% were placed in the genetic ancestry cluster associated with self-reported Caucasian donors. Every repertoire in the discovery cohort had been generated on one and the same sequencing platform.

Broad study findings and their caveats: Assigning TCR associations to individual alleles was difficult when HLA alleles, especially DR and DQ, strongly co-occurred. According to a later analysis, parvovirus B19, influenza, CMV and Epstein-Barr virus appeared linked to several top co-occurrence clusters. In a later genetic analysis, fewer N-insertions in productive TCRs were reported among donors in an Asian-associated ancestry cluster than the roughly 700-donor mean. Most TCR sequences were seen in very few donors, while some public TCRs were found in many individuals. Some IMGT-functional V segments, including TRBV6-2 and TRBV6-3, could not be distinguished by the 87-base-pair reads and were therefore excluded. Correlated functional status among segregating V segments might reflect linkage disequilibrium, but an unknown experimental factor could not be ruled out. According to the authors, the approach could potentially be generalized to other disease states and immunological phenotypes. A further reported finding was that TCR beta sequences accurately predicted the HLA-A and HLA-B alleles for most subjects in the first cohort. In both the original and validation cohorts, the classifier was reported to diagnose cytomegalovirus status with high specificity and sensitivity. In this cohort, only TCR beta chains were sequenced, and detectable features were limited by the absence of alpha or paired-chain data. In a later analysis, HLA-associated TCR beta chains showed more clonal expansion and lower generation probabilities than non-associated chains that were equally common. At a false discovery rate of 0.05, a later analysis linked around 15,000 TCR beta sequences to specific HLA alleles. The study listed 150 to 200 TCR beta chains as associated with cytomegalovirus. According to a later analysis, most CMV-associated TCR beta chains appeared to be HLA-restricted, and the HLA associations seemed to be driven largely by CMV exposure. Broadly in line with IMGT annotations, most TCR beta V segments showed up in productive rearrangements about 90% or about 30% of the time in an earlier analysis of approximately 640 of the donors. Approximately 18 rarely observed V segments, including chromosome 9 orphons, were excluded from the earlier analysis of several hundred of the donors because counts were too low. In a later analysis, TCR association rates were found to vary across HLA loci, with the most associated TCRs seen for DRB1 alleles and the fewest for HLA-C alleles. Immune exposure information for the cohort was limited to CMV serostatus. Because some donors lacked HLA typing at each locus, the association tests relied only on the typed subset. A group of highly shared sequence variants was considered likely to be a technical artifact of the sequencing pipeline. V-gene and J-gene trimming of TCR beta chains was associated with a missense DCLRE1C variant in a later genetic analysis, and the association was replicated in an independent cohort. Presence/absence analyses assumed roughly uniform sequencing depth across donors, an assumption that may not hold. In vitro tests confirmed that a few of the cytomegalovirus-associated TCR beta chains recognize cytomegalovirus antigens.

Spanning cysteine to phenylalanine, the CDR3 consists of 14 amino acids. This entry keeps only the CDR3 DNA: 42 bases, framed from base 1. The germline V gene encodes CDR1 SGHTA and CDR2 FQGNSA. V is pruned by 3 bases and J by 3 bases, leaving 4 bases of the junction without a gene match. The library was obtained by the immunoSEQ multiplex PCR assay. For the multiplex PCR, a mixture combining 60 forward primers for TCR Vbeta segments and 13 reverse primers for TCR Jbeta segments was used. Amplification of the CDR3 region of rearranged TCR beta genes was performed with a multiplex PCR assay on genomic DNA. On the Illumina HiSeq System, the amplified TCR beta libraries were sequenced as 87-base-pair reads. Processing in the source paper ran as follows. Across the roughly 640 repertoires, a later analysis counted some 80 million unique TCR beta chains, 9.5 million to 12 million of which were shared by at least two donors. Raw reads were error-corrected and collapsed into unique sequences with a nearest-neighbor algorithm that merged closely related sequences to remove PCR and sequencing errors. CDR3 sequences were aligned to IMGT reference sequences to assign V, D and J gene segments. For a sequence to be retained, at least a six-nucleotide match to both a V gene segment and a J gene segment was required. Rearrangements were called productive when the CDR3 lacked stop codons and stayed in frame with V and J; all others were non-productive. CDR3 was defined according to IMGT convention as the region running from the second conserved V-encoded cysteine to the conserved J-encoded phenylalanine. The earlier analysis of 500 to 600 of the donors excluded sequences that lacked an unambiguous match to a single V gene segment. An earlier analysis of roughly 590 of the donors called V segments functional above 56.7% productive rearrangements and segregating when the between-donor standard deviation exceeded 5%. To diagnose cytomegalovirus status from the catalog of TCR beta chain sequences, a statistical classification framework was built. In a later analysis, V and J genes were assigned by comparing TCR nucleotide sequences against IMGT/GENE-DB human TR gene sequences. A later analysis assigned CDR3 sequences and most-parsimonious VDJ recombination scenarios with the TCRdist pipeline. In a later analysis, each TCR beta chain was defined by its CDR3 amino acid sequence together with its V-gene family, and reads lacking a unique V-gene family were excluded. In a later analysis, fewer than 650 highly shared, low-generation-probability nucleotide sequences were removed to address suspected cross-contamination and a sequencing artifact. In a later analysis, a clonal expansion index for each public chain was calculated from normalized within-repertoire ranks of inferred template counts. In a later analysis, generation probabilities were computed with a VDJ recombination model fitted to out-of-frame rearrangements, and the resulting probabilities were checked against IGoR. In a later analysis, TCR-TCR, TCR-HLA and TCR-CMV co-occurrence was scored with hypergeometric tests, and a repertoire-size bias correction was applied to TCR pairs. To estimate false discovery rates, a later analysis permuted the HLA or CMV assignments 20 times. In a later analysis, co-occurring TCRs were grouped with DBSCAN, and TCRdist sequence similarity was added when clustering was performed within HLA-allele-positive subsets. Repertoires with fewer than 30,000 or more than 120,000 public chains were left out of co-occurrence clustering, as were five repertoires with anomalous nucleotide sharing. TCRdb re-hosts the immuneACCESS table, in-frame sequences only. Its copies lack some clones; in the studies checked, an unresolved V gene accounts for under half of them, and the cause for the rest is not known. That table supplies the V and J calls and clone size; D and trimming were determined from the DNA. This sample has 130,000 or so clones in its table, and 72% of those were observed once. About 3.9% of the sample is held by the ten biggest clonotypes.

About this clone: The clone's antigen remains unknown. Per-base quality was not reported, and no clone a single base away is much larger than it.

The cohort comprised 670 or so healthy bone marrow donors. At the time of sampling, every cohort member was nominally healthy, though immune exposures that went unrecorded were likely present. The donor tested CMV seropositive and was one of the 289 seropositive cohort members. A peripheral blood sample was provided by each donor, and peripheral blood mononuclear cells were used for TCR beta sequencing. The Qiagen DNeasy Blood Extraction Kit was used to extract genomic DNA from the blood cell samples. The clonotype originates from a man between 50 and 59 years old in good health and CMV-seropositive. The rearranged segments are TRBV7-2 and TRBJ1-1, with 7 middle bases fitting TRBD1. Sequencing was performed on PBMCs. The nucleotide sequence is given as TGTGCCAGCAGCTTCAGGGGGGAATACACTGAAGCTTTCTTT. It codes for CASSFRGEYTEAFF.